Sequencing of this T cell receptor beta chain was carried out in a study of shared clonotypes between healthy human individuals. Produced via immunoSEQ multiplex PCR; TCRdb's table is partial and in-frame only. The table lists around 2.5 million clones, 80% to 95% of them singletons. Regarding the study as a whole: Compared with memory subsets, naive subsets generally had larger estimated richness. Approximately 5.4% of naive CD4 clonotypes were common to four donors.

Donors had no recently reported acute infections or vaccinations and were HIV-negative. A CD45RA-negative memory subset and a CD45RA+ naive subset were separated from the CD4+ cells. About this clone: Antigen: not known.

Germline V gene sequence: CDR1 SGHTA, CDR2 FQGNSA. V was clipped by 2 bases and J by 0 bases, with 8 bases between them. CDR3 length: 15 residues. This chain joins TRBV7-2 and TRBJ1-3, with D hard to call. This clonotype was sampled from a young man in good health. Some clones in this sample may be carry-over from other donors' samples. Sequencing input: naive CD4+ T cells from PBMCs. The subset is: CD45RA+ positively selected. CDR3 bases: TGTGCCAGCAGCTTATTCAGAAACTCTGGAAACACCATATATTTT. This encodes CASSLFRNSGNTIYF.